These 27 T cell receptor beta chains originate from one sample sequenced in a study of metastatic and nonmetastatic thyroid tumors (dated by TCRdb to the early 2020s). Library prep was done by PCR. Sequenced on an Illumina HiSeq 4000. The public reads were reanalyzed by TCRdb: fastp trimming at Q25, MiXCR alignment, in-frame beta chains only. The table for this sample lists approximately 50,000 clones; about 4% of them were counted only once. The ten biggest clones cover about 9.8% of the sample. Before undergoing thyroid surgery, none of the patients had been given any kind of treatment. Sequencing input: blood. These TCRs come from a female donor with papillary thyroid cancer or a benign thyroid nodule (not recorded which). Some clones in this sample may be carry-over from other donors' samples.

The chain uses TRBV14 and TRBJ1-2, with D maybe TRBD1 (5 bases). Trimming left V 5 bases short and J 8 bases short, with 15 bases between. This CDR3 spans 13 amino acids. Germline CDR1 is SGHDN and CDR2 is FVKESK. CDR3 nucleotide sequence: TGTGCCAGCAGCACCCGACAGTTGTTGGGCTACACCTTC. Amino acid sequence: CASSTRQLLGYTF.

This clone has more than one count but fewer than ten. V gene TRBV27 combines with J gene TRBJ2-2; 15 positions match TRBD2. Germline CDR1 and CDR2: MNHEY and SMNVEV (reference sequence). The J segment lost 4 bases and the V segment lost 6 bases, leaving 6 bases of the junction unmatched. The CDR3 runs 17 residues. CDR3 in amino acids: CASSPGLAGGRTGELFF. In DNA, the CDR3 is TGTGCCAGCAGCCCTGGACTAGCGGGAGGGCGCACCGGGGAGCTGTTTTTT.

This clone was detected many times. A much bigger clone sits one base away, suggesting this may be a read error. This sequence joins TRBV9 and TRBJ2-1; D not resolved. Germline V gene lookup returns CDR1 SGDLS and CDR2 YYNGEE. The CDR3 is 12 residues long. The CDR3 coding sequence is TGTGCCAGCAGCGTAGGGTGGGATGAGCAGCTCTTC. Its translation is CASSVGWDEQLF.

This clone was seen many times. This sequence joins TRBV12-3 or TRBV12-4 and TRBJ2-1; D perhaps matches TRBD1 (6 bases). Trimming took off 4 bases at V and 6 bases at J, with 13 bases between the two ends. The CDR3 spans 14 residues. CDR3 region: CASSSGAGVNEQFF. The CDR3 bases are TGTGCCAGCAGTTCAGGGGCAGGGGTCAATGAGCAGTTCTTC.

In this sample, this clone turned up many times. This sequence joins TRBV4-1 and TRBJ2-1; D remains unclear. Between the trimmed V and J ends, which lost 2 bases and 4 bases, there was a span of 9 bases. The CDR3 contains 14 residues. Germline V gene sequence: CDR1 MGHRA, CDR2 YSYEKL. The CDR3 bases are TGCGCCAGCAGCCAATTTGAGGAATACAATGAGCAGTTCTTC. Protein product: CASSQFEEYNEQFF.

The rearrangement joins TRBV12-5 to TRBJ2-7; possible D gene TRBD1, 6 bases. The V gene lost 0 bases and the J gene lost 3 bases, with 24 bases spanning the gap. This CDR3 comprises 19 residues. Germline values: CDR1 LGHNT, CDR2 FRNRAP. The CDR3 DNA sequence: TGTGCTAGTGGTTTGGTACTGTTCGGCAGGGGTAAAAACCGCTACGAGCAGTACTTC. Its translation: CASGLVLFGRGKNRYEQYF.

Concerning this clone itself: With a much larger clone just one base away, this may be a read error. This chain connects TRBV10-1 to TRBJ2-7, with unresolved D. The V end was cut by 2 bases, the J end by 5 bases, with 13 bases between. CDR3 length equals 14 residues. Germline V gene sequence: CDR1 WNHNN, CDR2 SYGVQD (reference sequence). As DNA, the CDR3 is TGCGCCAGCAGTGAGCCTCAGTGTGGCCACGAGCAGTACTTC. It translates to CASSEPQCGHEQYF.

This clone was recorded many times. The CDR3 region is CASSLGDTGELFF. For the CDR3, the DNA is TGTGCCAGCAGCTTAGGGGACACCGGGGAGCTGTTTTTT. The chain combines TRBV7-9 with TRBJ2-2; D is undetermined. The V gene lost 1 base and the J gene lost 3 bases, with 3 bases spanning the gap. The CDR3 has 13 residues. Germline values: CDR1 SEHNR, CDR2 FQNEAQ (reference sequence).

This clone was counted at least ten times. The V and J genes are TRBV5-1 and TRBJ1-6, with D perhaps matching TRBD1 (6 bases). Germline V gives CDR1 SGHRS, CDR2 YFSETQ. This CDR3 region has 15 residues. The V end lost 0 bases, the J end lost 7 bases, and 11 bases lay between the germline ends. The CDR3 protein is CASSLVSGENSPLHF. The DNA for the CDR3 is TGCGCCAGCAGCTTGGTGTCAGGGGAGAATTCACCCCTCCACTTT.

This clone was counted many times. The chain recombines TRBV3-1 with TRBJ2-1; D ambiguous. CDR3 size: 11 residues. The V gene lost 5 bases and the J gene lost 9 bases, with 8 bases spanning the gap. Looked up from germline, CDR1 is LGHDT and CDR2 is YNNKEL (reference sequence). The CDR3 bases are TGTGCCAGCAGCAATAGGGCTGAGCAGTTCTTC. It codes for CASSNRAEQFF.

This clone was detected many times. The genes are TRBV6-1 and TRBJ1-1; D gene ambiguous. Deletions cut 4 bases from V and 10 bases from J, with 13 bases between. Germline V gene lookup returns CDR1 MNHNS and CDR2 SASEGT. The CDR3 loop spans 12 amino acids. The DNA of the CDR3 is TGTGCCAGCAGTGGTCCCCTAGCTGGAGCTTTCTTT. This codes for CASSGPLAGAFF.

This clone was picked up one time. The V call is TRBV30, the J call TRBJ2-5; TRBD2 aligns across 15 bases. This CDR3 contains 20 residues. The germline gives CDR1 GTSNPN, CDR2 SVGIG (reference sequence). Trimming at V came to 1 base and at J to 4 bases, leaving 16 bases not matched to a gene. The CDR3 loop reads CAWSAYSGLAGGRLLETQYF. The CDR3 coding sequence is TGTGCCTGGAGTGCCTACTCGGGACTAGCGGGAGGCAGGTTATTAGAGACCCAGTACTTC.

This clone occurred many times. The chain joins TRBV20-1 to TRBJ1-2; 7 bases fit TRBD1. The CDR3 loop spans 15 amino acids. The germline gives CDR1 DFQATT, CDR2 SNEGSKA (reference sequence). With V trimmed by 1 base and J by 5 bases, 10 bases remained unmatched. CDR3 amino acids: CSARAPGTDDYGYTF. CDR3 bases: TGCAGTGCTAGAGCCCCCGGGACAGACGATTATGGCTACACCTTC.

This clone has ten or more counts. The genes are TRBV19 and TRBJ2-7, with 11 bases aligning to TRBD2. V lost 5 bases, J lost 2 bases, and 11 bases stayed unmatched. The germline V gene has CDR1 LNHDA and CDR2 SQIVND (reference sequence). The CDR3 totals 17 residues. CDR3 residues: CASSVSSGRFEAYEQYF. CDR3 nucleotide sequence: TGTGCCAGTAGTGTGTCTAGCGGGAGGTTCGAAGCCTACGAGCAGTACTTC.

This clone appeared many times. V usage is TRBV20-1 and J usage is TRBJ1-1, with a possible D match to TRBD1 (5 bases). Germline assignment: CDR1 DFQATT and CDR2 SNEGSKA (reference sequence). The V gene lost 5 bases and the J gene lost 1 base, with 14 bases spanning the gap. This CDR3 is 14 amino acids long. The CDR3 nucleotides are TGCAGTGCTCAAATGGGGGGGAGGAACACTGAAGCTTTCTTT. Translation: CSAQMGGRNTEAFF.

This clone has just a few counts. The rearrangement uses TRBV5-5 and TRBJ2-7; a possible D gene is TRBD2 (5 bases). This CDR3 is 13 amino acids long. Between the trimmed V and J ends, which lost 2 bases and 0 bases, there was a span of 6 bases. Germline V gives CDR1 SGHKS, CDR2 YYEKEE (reference sequence). Here the CDR3 DNA reads TGTGCCAGCAGCTTTGGGAGCTCCTACGAGCAGTACTTC. Residues: CASSFGSSYEQYF.

This clone was seen a few times. The chain employs TRBV7-9 and TRBJ2-5; D is unresolved. CDR1 SEHNR and CDR2 FQNEAQ come from the germline V gene (reference sequence). Trimming removed 0 bases at V and 5 bases at J, with 4 bases between. The CDR3 has 12 amino acids. In nucleotides, the CDR3 is TGTGCCAGCAGCTTAGCCTGGGAGACCCAGTACTTC. Its protein is CASSLAWETQYF.

This clone was counted many times. The V gene is TRBV10-1, the J gene TRBJ2-3, with TRBD2 matching 7 bases. The CDR3 extends over 15 amino acids. The junction had 0 bases not matched to a gene; V was cut back by 0 bases and J by 0 bases. Germline CDR1 is WNHNN and CDR2 is SYGVQD (reference sequence). Written as DNA, the CDR3 is TGCGCCAGCAGTGAGTCTAGCGGGAGCACAGATACGCAGTATTTT. Amino acid sequence: CASSESSGSTDTQYF.

This clone was detected ten times or more. The rearrangement uses TRBV5-1 and TRBJ1-1; 7 bases are shared with TRBD1. This CDR3 comprises 14 residues. Germline V gene lookup returns CDR1 SGHRS and CDR2 YFSETQ. V gave up 1 base and J gave up 4 bases; unmatched junction bases: 4. The CDR3 bases are TGCGCCAGCAGCTTGAATACAGGGGCCACTGAAGCTTTCTTT. Translated, it gives CASSLNTGATEAFF.

By share, this clone ranks as medium-sized (0.01 to 0.1%). V gene TRBV6-1 combines with J gene TRBJ2-7; 8 bases map to TRBD2. Per the germline V gene, CDR1 is MNHNS and CDR2 is SASEGT. J lost 2 bases, V lost 5 bases, and 8 bases had no gene match. CDR3 length: 15 amino acids. CDR3 sequence: CASSPSGTSPYEQYF. For the CDR3, the DNA is TGTGCCAGCAGTCCCTCCGGGACTAGTCCCTACGAGCAGTACTTC.

The CDR3 nucleotides are TGTGTAACCAGCAGAGATCAGACAGCTAACTATGGCTACACCTTC. Protein sequence: CVTSRDQTANYGYTF. The V and J genes are TRBV15 and TRBJ1-2; a weak D match, TRBD1 (5 bases). Germline lookup yields CDR1 LNHNV and CDR2 YYDKDF (reference sequence). CDR3 length: 15 amino acids.

This clone was observed many times. V usage is TRBV5-1 and J usage is TRBJ1-2, with 8 nucleotides matching TRBD1. Germline V gives CDR1 SGHRS, CDR2 YFSETQ. The CDR3 length is 15 residues. Trimming removed 3 bases from V and 0 bases from J; junction bases left unmatched: 4. The CDR3: CASSSIQGANYGYTF. DNA of the CDR3: TGCGCCAGCAGCTCAATACAGGGGGCTAACTATGGCTACACCTTC.

This clone was recorded at least ten times. The chain employs TRBV6-4 and TRBJ2-1; 9 bases are a match to TRBD2. Germline-derived CDR1 and CDR2 are MRHNA and SNTAGT. The CDR3 length is 15 residues. The V and J ends lost 0 bases and 6 bases, in that order; junction bases with no gene match: 3. In nucleotides, the CDR3 is TGTGCCAGCAGTGACTCGTCTAGCGGGATCAATGAGCAGTTCTTC. Its translation is CASSDSSSGINEQFF.

This clone occurred a few times. The same CDR3 arises from other DNA sequences in this sample as well. V gene TRBV20-1 combines with J gene TRBJ2-7, with 9 bases fitting TRBD1. CDR3 length equals 14 residues. The germline CDR1 and CDR2 sequences are DFQATT and SNEGSKA (reference sequence). The J segment lost 5 bases and the V segment lost 5 bases, leaving 10 bases of the junction unmatched. This CDR3 is CSAEGQGLVHEQYF. CDR3 DNA: TGCAGTGCTGAGGGACAGGGTCTGGTCCACGAGCAGTACTTC.

The rearrangement links TRBV18 to TRBJ2-5; 7 bases match TRBD2. Looked up from germline, CDR1 is KGHSH and CDR2 is LQKENI. V lost 2 bases to trimming and J lost 2 bases; unmatched junction nucleotides: 5. This CDR3 has 15 residues. The CDR3 protein is CASSPLASGQETQYF. For the CDR3, the DNA is TGTGCCAGCTCACCATTGGCTAGCGGACAAGAGACCCAGTACTTC.

This clone was counted ten times or more. V gene TRBV10-3 combines with J gene TRBJ2-3; 10 nucleotides agree with TRBD1. Germline lookup yields CDR1 ENHRY and CDR2 SYGVKD. V trimming: 10 bases; J trimming: 3 bases; junction bases outside the gene matches: 7. This CDR3 region has 14 residues. The CDR3 reads CATGQGDRTDTQYF. CDR3 in DNA: TGTGCCACCGGACAGGGGGACCGGACAGATACGCAGTATTTT.

The rearrangement uses TRBV6-1 and TRBJ1-5; weak D call: TRBD1 (6 bases). Trimming took 2 bases from V and 6 from J, leaving 17 bases between them. There are 16 residues in the CDR3. CDR1 and CDR2 from the germline V gene are MNHNS and SASEGT. CDR3 in DNA: TGTGCCAGCAGTGAATTAGGGGGGGTGATTACTCAGCCCCAGCATTTT. Its translation: CASSELGGVITQPQHF.